These T cell receptor beta chains were read from a single sample in a study of cytomegalovirus exposure and HLA in healthy donors. Here immunoSEQ multiplex PCR was the method, and the copy in TCRdb shows in-frame clones only, minus some. The table has about 190,000 clones, 82% seen once. Sequencing input: PBMCs. The receptors shown here come from a woman younger than 30 in good health and CMV-seronegative. Both conserved end residues are part of each CDR3. The order of the fields is V gene, J gene, CDR3 protein.

TRBV9,TRBJ2-3,CASSVVSLPSTDTQYF
TRBV7-9,TRBJ1-2,CASSFLQESGYTF
TRBV6-5,TRBJ1-1,CATFAPLVQNTEAFF
TRBV6-5,.,CASSLADYSYEQYF
TRBV2,TRBJ2-1,CASSDKAGGDYNEQFF
TRBV5-1,TRBJ1-2,CASSPAPGTQDGYTF
TRBV21-1,TRBJ1-4,CASSKVMTGTGEKLFF
TRBV11-1,TRBJ1-2,CASSFTGASGYTF
TRBV30,TRBJ2-1,CAWSVYVTSVSYNEQFF
TRBV7-2,TRBJ1-4,CASSSTGGNEKLFF
TRBV27,TRBJ1-2,CASTPRRGLEGYTF
TRBV5-8,TRBJ2-7,CASNWGQYPYEQYF
TRBV7-3,TRBJ1-3,CASSSGAQNTIYF
TRBV28,TRBJ2-3,CASSTSGRGSDTQYF
TRBV7-9,TRBJ1-1,CASSFDRRNTEAFF
TRBV7-9,TRBJ2-5,CASSPGTTRETQYF
TRBV28,TRBJ1-4,CASGLVGAGEKLFF
TRBV7-9,TRBJ2-1,CASSFVLAGDNEQFF
TRBV7-9,TRBJ2-7,CASSLVLGQGQEQYF
TRBV2,TRBJ2-5,CASTGQGQETQYF
TRBV29-1,TRBJ2-1,CSVRTSGGVYNEQFF
TRBV15,TRBJ1-5,CATSRATGRPNQPQHF
TRBV7-3,TRBJ1-2,CASSLAGEVGYTF
TRBV5-8,TRBJ1-5,CASSLRGGTQPQHF
TRBV7-3,TRBJ1-1,CASSSTTENTEAFF
TRBV2,TRBJ1-2,CASSRDRGRENGYTF